Below, 13 T cell receptor beta chains from the same sample are listed, as sequenced in a study of shared clonotypes between healthy human individuals. Data came from immunoSEQ multiplex PCR; TCRdb stores just in-frame clones and leaves some out. The sample records approximately 1,500,000 clones, over 95% being singletons. Sequencing used naive CD4+ T cells sorted from blood. Stated subset: CD45RA+ positively selected. The receptors were gathered from a man aged 25-45 years in good health.

V gene TRBV6-5 combines with J gene TRBJ1-1, with D unresolved. V gave up 2 bases and J gave up 11 bases, with 9 bases separating them. This CDR3 is built from 11 residues. The germline V gene has CDR1 MNHEY and CDR2 SVGAGI. CDR3 DNA sequence: TGTGCCAGCAGTTACGAGGGATGGGCTTTCTTT. Its protein is CASSYEGWAFF.

The rearrangement links TRBV28 to TRBJ2-1, with 10 bases aligning to TRBD2. Germline CDR1 reads MDHEN; CDR2 reads SYDVKM. The CDR3 has 15 residues. Trimming took 7 bases from V and 10 from J; bases not matched to a gene: 13. CDR3 sequence: CASTPGTSDIGEQFF. As DNA, the CDR3 is TGTGCCAGCACCCCCGGGACTAGCGATATTGGAGAGCAGTTCTTC.

The V and J genes are TRBV10-2 and TRBJ2-7; D assignment may be TRBD1 or TRBD2 (5 bases each). Trimming shortened V by 3 bases and J by 5 bases, and 20 bases separated the two germline ends. Germline V gene sequence: CDR1 WSHSY, CDR2 SAAADI. This CDR3 is built from 16 residues. The CDR3 loop is CASSDPGAPHMNEQYF. CDR3 sequence (DNA): TGCGCCAGCAGTGACCCCGGGGCACCCCATATGAACGAGCAGTACTTC.

The rearrangement uses TRBV18 and TRBJ2-5; 7 nucleotides line up with TRBD2. The CDR3 loop spans 12 amino acids. V lost 9 bases and J lost 5; bases outside the gene matches: 6. Germline loops: CDR1 KGHSH, CDR2 LQKENI. The CDR3 sequence is CASRAGEETQYF. The CDR3 DNA follows: TGTGCCAGTCGGGCGGGAGAGGAGACCCAGTACTTC.

This clone was seen more than once but under ten times. CDR3 DNA: TGCGCCAGCAGCATCAACAGGGGGCTAGGCACAGATACGCAGTATTTT. It codes for CASSINRGLGTDTQYF. This chain joins TRBV5-1 and TRBJ2-3; 9 bases map to TRBD1. Germline-derived CDR1 and CDR2 are SGHRS and YFSETQ. The ends lost 4 bases at V and 1 base at J; junction bases unmatched: 7. The CDR3 is 16 amino acids. The variable domain in full, with the rest retrieved from reference TRBV5-1 and TRBJ2-3, is KAGVTQTPRYLIKTRGQQVTLSCSPISGHRSVSWYQQTPGQGLQFLFEYFSETQRNKGNFPGRFSGRQFSNSRSEMNVSTLELGDSALYLCASSINRGLGTDTQYFGPGTRLTVL.

The chain has TRBV10-2 and TRBJ2-7, with TRBD2 as a possible D gene (6 bases). Per germline, CDR1 WSHSY and CDR2 SAAADI. The CDR3 covers 20 residues. Deletions cut 0 bases from V and 4 bases from J, with 28 bases between. CDR3 in DNA: TGCGCCAGCAGTGAGTCGGTTCGGGCCCATTCGGGAGAAAGGGCATACGAGCAGTACTTC. Amino acids: CASSESVRAHSGERAYEQYF.

V gene TRBV7-9 combines with J gene TRBJ2-2; D might be TRBD1 (5 bases). V lost 4 bases to trimming and J lost 5 bases, with 8 bases between them. The CDR3 sequence is 13 residues long. The germline V gene encodes CDR1 SEHNR and CDR2 FQNEAQ (reference sequence). DNA for the CDR3: TGTGCCAGCAGCTCCCAGGGTACCGGGGAGCTGTTTTTT. Its protein is CASSSQGTGELFF.

V gene TRBV29-1 combines with J gene TRBJ2-1; 7 positions agree with TRBD2. The germline CDR1 and CDR2 sequences are SQVTM and ANQGSEA. V shed 0 bases and J 3 bases; nucleotides not matched to a gene: 8. The CDR3 spans 16 residues. CDR3 protein: CSVEDIASGFYNEQFF. The CDR3 DNA sequence: TGCAGCGTTGAAGATATAGCTAGCGGATTCTACAATGAGCAGTTCTTC.

A few counts support this clone. The chain has TRBV10-3 and TRBJ2-1, with TRBD2 as a possible D gene (6 bases). V was shortened by 8 bases and J by 6 bases, with 17 bases between the two germline ends. Germline V gene sequence: CDR1 ENHRY, CDR2 SYGVKD. CDR3 length: 14 amino acids. For the CDR3, the DNA is TGTGCCATCGCGCCGGGAGTACCCTCCAATGAGCAGTTCTTC. Residues: CAIAPGVPSNEQFF.

The V and J genes are TRBV5-4 and TRBJ2-3, with a possible D match to TRBD2 (8 bases). The V end was cut by 3 bases, the J end by 2 bases, with 16 bases between. The germline CDR1 and CDR2 sequences are SGHNT and YYREEE (reference sequence). The CDR3 has 16 amino acids. The CDR3 reads CASSSRREGATDTQYF. The CDR3 DNA follows: TGTGCCAGCAGCTCTCGCCGGGAGGGGGCCACAGATACGCAGTATTTT. The full variable domain, completed using reference TRBV5-4 and TRBJ2-3, is ETGVTQSPTHLIKTRGQQVTLRCSSQSGHNTVSWYQQALGQGPQFIFQYYREEENGRGNFPPRFSGLQFPNYSSELNVNALELDDSALYLCASSSRREGATDTQYFGPGTRLTVL.

The rearrangement links TRBV5-1 to TRBJ2-2; 7 nucleotides match TRBD1. Germline V gene sequence: CDR1 SGHRS, CDR2 YFSETQ. With 1 base clipped from V and 2 bases from J, the junction kept 5 bases outside the gene matches. The CDR3 is 16 amino acids. The CDR3 region is CASSLRTGKNTGELFF. The CDR3 DNA reads TGCGCCAGCAGCTTGAGGACAGGTAAAAACACCGGGGAGCTGTTTTTT.

The CDR3 DNA reads as TGTGCCAGCAGCTTAATGGCGGCGGGGCTCCAAGAGACCCAGTACTTC. It is translated as CASSLMAAGLQETQYF. V and J are TRBV11-2 and TRBJ2-5; D possibly corresponds to TRBD2 (6 bases). The germline CDR1 and CDR2 sequences are SGHAT and FQNNGV. Deletions cut 2 bases from V and 1 base from J, with 14 bases between. This CDR3 spans 16 amino acids.

This clone has just a few counts. V gene TRBV2 combines with J gene TRBJ1-2, with 10 bases matching TRBD1. The CDR3 runs to 12 residues. Germline-derived CDR1 and CDR2 are SNHLY and FYNNEI. Losses at the gene ends were 6 bases for V and 8 bases for J; bases not matched to a gene: 3. CDR3 sequence: CASRGQGLGYTF. The CDR3 region has the DNA TGTGCCAGCAGGGGACAGGGGTTGGGCTACACCTTC.